This TCR beta chain was profiled in a study of cytomegalovirus exposure and HLA in healthy donors (dated by TCRdb to about 2017). With respect to the entire study: An earlier analysis of 587 of the donors reported approximately 260 Gb of sequence data and 117 million unique TCR beta sequences obtained from 180 million or so T cells. Four or five DR-DQ haplotypes were handled as single units for association and clustering because linkage in the cohort was strong. The aim of the study was to test whether cataloging public T cell receptors could identify signatures of past pathogen exposure. Class I and class II HLA loci were covered by the typing at four-digit resolution. A later genetic analysis took genome-wide SNP genotypes for about three fifths of the roughly 670 donors and used that subset as a discovery cohort. Of the 350 to 450 genotyped donors, around 81% fell in the genetic ancestry cluster associated with self-reported Caucasian donors. In the later analysis, no new phenotypic data were used to find candidate immune exposures; instead, reliance was placed on TCR beta sequences and their occurrence across donors. To decide whether each TCR beta V gene segment behaved as functional or pseudogenic, an earlier analysis of approximately 620 of the donors relied on high-throughput TCR beta sequencing. About 300 gigabases of sequencing data and 70 million to 85 million unique TCR sequences were included in an early release covering around 600 HLA-typed donors. In a later analysis, previously published TCR beta repertoires from 666 donors were re-analyzed and high-resolution HLA genotyping was added so that TCR occurrence patterns could be studied. High-throughput TCR immunosequencing, statistical association of individual TCRs with disease status, and machine learning were combined to predict cytomegalovirus infection status. The T cell repertoires of some 670 subjects were profiled by immunosequencing and related to cytomegalovirus serostatus. Along with the roughly 610-subject first cohort, a separate validation cohort of around 120 different subjects was used. Alongside the repertoire data, information on donor age, sex, ethnicity and CMV serostatus was compiled. Every discovery cohort repertoire had been produced on one sequencing platform. On average, about 200,000 unique TCR beta nucleotide sequences were sequenced per donor among 398 genotyped donors of the cohort, with about 19% of those sequences being non-productive. Typing coverage varied by locus: about 629-640 donors for A, B, C, DRB1 and DQB1; 522 for DQA1; 606 for DPA1; approximately 450 for DPB1.

Study-wide findings and limitations: V-gene and J-gene trimming of TCR beta chains was associated with a missense DCLRE1C variant in a later genetic analysis, and the association was replicated in an independent cohort. A later analysis associated about 18,000 TCR beta sequences with specific HLA alleles at a false discovery rate of 0.05. When HLA alleles, especially DR and DQ, strongly co-occurred, attributing TCR associations to individual alleles was difficult. A further reported finding was that TCR beta sequences accurately predicted the HLA-A and HLA-B alleles for most subjects in the first cohort. While some public TCRs were present in many individuals, most TCR sequences turned up only very rarely across donors. The study listed 164 TCR beta chains as associated with cytomegalovirus. In a later analysis, the rate of TCR association differed among HLA loci, with DRB1 alleles having the most associated TCRs and HLA-C alleles having the fewest. The sequencing pipeline was judged likely to have produced a cluster of highly shared sequence variants as a technical artifact. In a later analysis, several top co-occurrence clusters were reported to appear linked to parvovirus B19, influenza, CMV and Epstein-Barr virus. The classifier was reported to diagnose cytomegalovirus status with high specificity and sensitivity in both the original cohort and the validation cohort. In a later genetic analysis, fewer N-insertions in productive TCRs were reported among donors in an Asian-associated ancestry cluster than the roughly 700-donor mean. Over 15 rarely observed V segments, including chromosome 9 orphons, were excluded from the earlier analysis of just under 600 of the donors because counts were too low. Because HLA typing was unavailable for some donors at each locus, only the typed subset was used in association tests. According to the authors, the approach could potentially be generalized to other disease states and immunological phenotypes. In a later analysis, HLA-associated TCR beta chains were found to be more clonally expanded and to have lower generation probabilities than equally common non-associated chains. CMV serostatus was the only immune exposure information available for the cohort. Presence/absence analyses assumed roughly uniform sequencing depth across donors, an assumption that may not hold. In an earlier analysis of some 540 of the donors, most TCR beta V segments appeared in productive rearrangements about 90% or about 30% of the time, broadly matching IMGT annotations. Some IMGT-functional V segments, including TRBV6-2 and TRBV6-3, could not be distinguished by the 87-base-pair reads and were therefore excluded. Only TCR beta chains were sequenced in this cohort, and the absence of alpha or paired-chain data limited detectable features. Most CMV-associated TCR beta chains appeared to be HLA-restricted in a later analysis, and the HLA associations seemed to be driven largely by CMV exposure. In vitro tests confirmed that three of the cytomegalovirus-associated TCR beta chains recognize cytomegalovirus antigens. Correlated functional status among segregating V segments might reflect linkage disequilibrium, but an unknown experimental factor could not be ruled out.

Libraries were built with the immunoSEQ multiplex PCR assay. The multiplex PCR relied on a mix of 60 forward primers for TCR Vbeta segments and 13 reverse primers for TCR Jbeta segments. The CDR3 region of rearranged TCR beta genes was amplified from genomic DNA with a multiplex PCR assay. The Illumina HiSeq System was used to sequence the amplified TCR beta libraries as 87-base-pair reads. Under the source paper's analysis protocol: In a later analysis, tens of millions of unique TCR beta chains were counted across the approximately 670 repertoires, and approximately 11 million of these chains were shared by at least two donors. A nearest-neighbor algorithm error-corrected the raw reads and collapsed the reads into unique sequences, merging closely related sequences to remove PCR and sequencing errors. CDR3 sequences were aligned to IMGT reference sequences to assign V, D and J gene segments. Each retained sequence needed at least a six-nucleotide match to both a V gene segment and a J gene segment. A rearrangement was called productive if the CDR3 had no stop codons and remained in frame with V and J, and every other rearrangement was called non-productive. Following IMGT convention, CDR3 was defined as the stretch from the second conserved V-encoded cysteine to the conserved J-encoded phenylalanine. Sequences without an unambiguous match to a single V gene segment were excluded from the earlier analysis of 450 to 650 of the donors. An earlier analysis of some 610 of the donors called V segments functional above 56.7% productive rearrangements and segregating when the between-donor standard deviation exceeded 5%. A statistical classification framework was developed to diagnose cytomegalovirus status using the catalog of TCR beta chain sequences. V and J gene assignment, in a later analysis, came from comparing TCR nucleotide sequences with IMGT/GENE-DB human TR gene sequences. A later analysis assigned CDR3 sequences and most-parsimonious VDJ recombination scenarios with the TCRdist pipeline. A later analysis defined each TCR beta chain by its CDR3 amino acid sequence plus V-gene family, and excluded reads lacking a unique V-gene family. A later analysis removed roughly 590 highly shared, low-generation-probability nucleotide sequences to deal with suspected cross-contamination and a sequencing artifact. In a later analysis, a clonal expansion index for each public chain was calculated from normalized within-repertoire ranks of inferred template counts. Generation probabilities in a later analysis came from a VDJ recombination model fitted to out-of-frame rearrangements, and those results were checked against IGoR. In a later analysis, TCR-TCR, TCR-HLA and TCR-CMV co-occurrence was scored with hypergeometric tests, and a repertoire-size bias correction was applied to TCR pairs. In a later analysis, false discovery rates were estimated by permuting HLA or CMV assignments 20 times. In a later analysis, co-occurring TCRs were grouped with DBSCAN, and TCRdist sequence similarity was added when clustering was performed within HLA-allele-positive subsets. Repertoires with fewer than 30,000 or more than 120,000 public chains were left out of co-occurrence clustering, as were about five repertoires with anomalous nucleotide sharing. In TCRdb, the immuneACCESS table is reduced to in-frame sequences with V and J assigned. These tables do not hold every clone; where another copy was compared, an unresolved V gene accounts for under half, and the others remain unexplained. V and J calls and clone size are as listed in that table; D and trimming were resolved from the DNA. Counted in this sample were tens of thousands of clones; roughly 82% of them appeared once. About an eighth of the sample rests with the top ten.

In total, 630 or so healthy bone marrow donors made up the cohort. Cohort members were all nominally healthy when sampled, although unrecorded immune exposures were likely present. The donor tested CMV seropositive, placing the donor among the 289 seropositive members of the cohort. Each donor provided a peripheral blood sample, and peripheral blood mononuclear cells were used for TCR beta sequencing. The Qiagen DNeasy Blood Extraction Kit was used to extract genomic DNA from the blood cell samples. Trimming accounts for 4 bases at V and 6 bases at J, while the number of junction bases matched to no gene is 7. For CDR1 and CDR2, the germline V gene lists SGHRS and YFSETQ. There are 14 amino acids in the CDR3, from cysteine to phenylalanine inclusive. The sequence is cut down to CDR3 DNA, 42 bases in frame from base 1. Of note for this clone: Its antigen is not yet known. One base away there is no much larger clone; base qualities are not given.

The receptor chain draws on TRBV5-1 and TRBJ2-1; TRBD1 agrees with 7 junctional bases. The sequence was obtained from a male donor in good health and CMV-seropositive. The source material was PBMCs. The DNA reads TGCGCCAGCAGCCCGGGGACAGTCGGCAATGAGCAGTTCTTC. This yields the protein CASSPGTVGNEQFF.